Listed here are 27 T cell receptor beta chains from one sample, sequenced in a study of blood T cell repertoires in COVID-19. Data came from immunoSEQ multiplex PCR; TCRdb stores just in-frame clones and leaves some out. Among 250,000 to 400,000 clones listed, roughly 84% were seen once. The sample comprised peripheral blood. The receptor set was obtained from a man aged 50-60 years with active or convalescent COVID-19.

The CDR3 protein is CASSLFGTQLGGSNQPQHF. DNA for the CDR3: TGCGCCAGCAGCCTCTTCGGGACCCAACTCGGGGGTAGCAATCAGCCCCAGCATTTT. This chain links TRBV5-1 with TRBJ1-5, with TRBD1 as a possible D gene (5 bases). CDR1 is SGHRS, CDR2 YFSETQ, per germline. Between the trimmed V and J ends, which lost 4 bases and 0 bases, there was a span of 23 bases. The CDR3 runs to 19 residues. The whole variable domain, filled in from reference TRBV5-1 and TRBJ1-5, reads KAGVTQTPRYLIKTRGQQVTLSCSPISGHRSVSWYQQTPGQGLQFLFEYFSETQRNKGNFPGRFSGRQFSNSRSEMNVSTLELGDSALYLCASSLFGTQLGGSNQPQHFGDGTRLSIL.

V is TRBV30 and J is TRBJ2-7; the match to TRBD1 covers 10 bases. V lost 2 bases to trimming and J lost 3 bases; unmatched junction nucleotides: 7. Per germline, CDR1 GTSNPN and CDR2 SVGIG (reference sequence). The CDR3 covers 15 residues. The CDR3 sequence is CAWSIRDRGNYEQYF. The CDR3 nucleotides read TGTGCCTGGAGTATCCGGGACAGGGGCAACTACGAGCAGTACTTC.

The V call is TRBV6-6, the J call TRBJ2-6, with TRBD1 identical over 12 bases. With 5 bases clipped from V and 1 base from J, the junction kept 6 bases outside the gene matches. Per germline, CDR1 MNHNY and CDR2 SVGAGI (reference sequence). The CDR3 consists of 18 residues. The CDR3 loop is CASSPGQGATSGANVLTF. DNA of the CDR3: TGTGCCAGCAGTCCGGGACAGGGGGCAACATCTGGGGCCAACGTCCTGACTTTC.

The chain is built from TRBV7-3 and TRBJ1-1; maybe TRBD1 (6 bases). Germline CDR1 is SGHTA and CDR2 is FQGTGA. V lost 9 bases and J lost 6, with 11 bases in between. CDR3 length equals 11 residues. The CDR3 DNA follows: TGTGCCAGTAACAGGGAAGCTGAAGCTTTCTTT. It yields the protein CASNREAEAFF.

The rearrangement uses TRBV5-1 and TRBJ1-2; D uncertain. V lost 4 bases to trimming and J lost 1 base, with 8 bases between them. Looked up from germline, CDR1 is SGHRS and CDR2 is YFSETQ. CDR3 length: 13 residues. CDR3 sequence: CASSNLNNYGYTF. The CDR3 nucleotides are TGCGCCAGCAGCAACTTAAATAACTATGGCTACACCTTC.

This chain connects TRBV28 to TRBJ1-6; TRBD1 matches 7 bases. The germline CDR1 and CDR2 sequences are MDHEN and SYDVKM. The CDR3 is 18 amino acids. The V segment lost 7 bases and the J segment 7 bases; nucleotides outside the gene matches: 19. CDR3 sequence: CASNLNPGGGTGNSPLHF. The CDR3 DNA is TGTGCCAGCAACCTAAACCCAGGGGGTGGGACGGGAAATTCACCCCTCCACTTT.

The rearrangement uses TRBV9 and TRBJ1-2; 8 nucleotides agree with TRBD1. CDR1 is SGDLS and CDR2 is YYNGEE in the germline V gene. The CDR3 is made up of 16 amino acids. With V trimmed by 3 bases and J by 0 bases, 7 bases remained unmatched. CDR3 DNA: TGTGCCAGCAGCGCGGACAGGGATGGGGCTAACTATGGCTACACCTTC. Protein product: CASSADRDGANYGYTF.

The rearrangement links TRBV6-5 to TRBJ1-1; perhaps TRBD1 as D (5 bases). The CDR3 contains 14 residues. Germline CDR1 and CDR2: MNHEY and SVGAGI. V dropped 3 bases and J dropped 4 bases, with 12 bases sitting between them. Here the CDR3 reads CASSYYGRGTEAFF. The CDR3 DNA follows: TGTGCCAGCAGTTATTACGGGAGGGGCACTGAAGCTTTCTTT.

This chain links TRBV21-1 with TRBJ1-1; TRBD1 is the table's D call, not checked against the DNA. TRBV21-1 is a documented pseudogene. The CDR3 runs to 18 residues. CDR3 DNA: TGTGCCAGCAGCAAAGATCAGGGGGCGGTCTTTGGCGGCACTGAAGCTTTCTTT. Translation gives CASSKDQGAVFGGTEAFF.

The CDR3 is CASSSDRPGPGNTIYF. The CDR3, as DNA: TGTGCCAGCAGCTCGGACAGGCCGGGTCCTGGAAACACCATATATTTT. V gene TRBV7-2 combines with J gene TRBJ1-3; 7 positions match TRBD1. CDR1 and CDR2 (germline): SGHTA, FQGNSA. V was pared by 4 bases and J by 2 bases, with 8 bases of the junction left unmatched. The CDR3 spans 16 residues.

The V and J genes are TRBV6-5 and TRBJ2-3; weak D call: TRBD2 (6 bases). Germline CDR1 is MNHEY and CDR2 is SVGAGI. CDR3 size: 14 residues. The V and J ends lost 5 bases and 2 bases respectively, with 11 bases between them. Here the CDR3 DNA reads TGTGCCAGCAGTATGGGGGGTTTCACAGATACGCAGTATTTT. Residues: CASSMGGFTDTQYF.

The chain uses TRBV29-1 and TRBJ1-4, with D perhaps TRBD1 (5 bases). Germline-derived CDR1 and CDR2 are SQVTM and ANQGSEA. The V end lost 7 bases, the J end lost 2 bases, and 20 bases lay between the germline ends. This CDR3 comprises 16 residues. The CDR3 loop is CSAIQGRKGTNEKLFF. For the CDR3, the DNA is TGCAGCGCGATTCAGGGTCGGAAGGGGACTAATGAAAAACTGTTTTTT.

This chain uses TRBV30 with TRBJ1-1, with D unclear. Trimming cost V 3 bases and J 4 bases, with 18 bases left between them. The CDR3 spans 15 residues. The germline V gene encodes CDR1 GTSNPN and CDR2 SVGIG (reference sequence). The CDR3 loop is CAWRRLRLPGTEAFF. The DNA of the CDR3 is TGTGCCTGGAGACGACTGCGCTTGCCCGGCACTGAAGCTTTCTTT.

This chain uses TRBV6-5 with TRBJ1-2; perhaps TRBD1 as D (6 bases). There are 14 residues in the CDR3. The V end lost 8 bases, the J end lost 4 bases, and 17 bases lay between the germline ends. Germline-derived CDR1 and CDR2 are MNHEY and SVGAGI. The CDR3 region has the DNA TGTGCCAGCTCACCACAGGGTGACCTCTATGGCTACACCTTC. Protein product: CASSPQGDLYGYTF.

V gene TRBV24-1 combines with J gene TRBJ2-3; 9 bases agree with TRBD2. CDR1 is KGHDR and CDR2 is SFDVKD in the germline V gene. The CDR3 spans 16 residues. V gave up 6 bases and J gave up 4 bases; unmatched junction bases: 10. The DNA for the CDR3 is TGTGCCACCAGTTTGGGCGGGCGCGGGAGGGCAGATACGCAGTATTTT. This sequence encodes CATSLGGRGRADTQYF.

The V gene is TRBV3-1 (or the pseudogene TRBV3-2), the J gene TRBJ2-3; 10 positions match TRBD2. The CDR3 runs 17 residues. Germline CDR1 LGHDT, CDR2 YNNKEL (reference sequence). Losses at the gene ends were 0 bases for V and 6 bases for J; bases not matched to a gene: 9. The CDR3 protein is CASSQDGLAVGEDTQYF. The CDR3 DNA follows: TGTGCCAGCAGCCAAGACGGACTAGCGGTGGGGGAGGATACGCAGTATTTT.

The chain has TRBV21-1 and TRBJ2-7; TRBD2 is the table's D call, not checked against the DNA. TRBV21-1 is deemed a pseudogene. This CDR3 contains 15 residues. CDR3 nucleotide sequence: TGTGCCAGCAAGACACCGGGACTTCCGTGCCACGAGCAGTACTTC. It specifies CASKTPGLPCHEQYF.

The rearrangement uses TRBV19 and TRBJ1-4; 7 positions agree with TRBD1. J gave up 0 bases and V 4 bases, and 14 bases lay outside the gene matches. Germline lookup yields CDR1 LNHDA and CDR2 SQIVND (reference sequence). The CDR3 has 19 amino acids. The CDR3 spells CASSSTGTALLATNEKLFF. The CDR3 coding sequence is TGTGCCAGTAGTAGTACCGGGACAGCCTTACTTGCAACTAATGAAAAACTGTTTTTT.

The chain has TRBV2 and TRBJ1-3; 7 bases line up with TRBD1. This CDR3 is 15 amino acids long. J gave up 1 base and V 6 bases, and 6 bases lay outside the gene matches. Germline CDR1 is SNHLY and CDR2 is FYNNEI. The CDR3 reads CASSRDSESGNTIYF. In DNA form, the CDR3 reads TGTGCCAGCAGCAGGGACAGCGAATCTGGAAACACCATATATTTT. Supplemented by reference TRBV2 and TRBJ1-3, the full variable domain reads EPEVTQTPSHQVTQMGQEVILRCVPISNHLYFYWYRQILGQKVEFLVSFYNNEISEKSEIFDDQFSVERPDGSNFTLKIRSTKLEDSAMYFCASSRDSESGNTIYFGEGSWLTVV.

The chain is built from TRBV7-2 and TRBJ2-1, with D possibly TRBD1 on 6 matching bases. Germline V gene lookup returns CDR1 SGHTA and CDR2 FQGNSA. The ends were cut back, 3 bases at V and 4 bases at J, with 10 bases in the middle. The CDR3 spans 14 residues. CDR3: CASSLTGPYNEQFF. CDR3 nucleotides: TGTGCCAGCAGCTTGACAGGACCATACAATGAGCAGTTCTTC.

This clone appeared a single time. The V gene is TRBV4-3, the J gene TRBJ1-2; TRBD1 agrees at 8 bases. Germline values: CDR1 LGHNA, CDR2 YSLEER. The J segment lost 8 bases and the V segment lost 1 base, leaving 3 bases of the junction unmatched. The CDR3 has 13 residues. In DNA form, the CDR3 reads TGCGCCAGCAGCCAAGGGACAGGGAGGGGCTACACCTTC. Protein product: CASSQGTGRGYTF.

This clone was recorded only once. The V and J genes are TRBV5-6 and TRBJ1-1; D might be TRBD1 (6 bases). The CDR3 has 16 residues. Germline V gene sequence: CDR1 SGHDT, CDR2 YYEEEE. The V and J ends lost 0 bases and 1 base respectively, with 13 bases between them. For the CDR3, the DNA is TGTGCCAGCAGCTTGGAGGGGGGGCAGAGGAACACTGAAGCTTTCTTT. Translation gives CASSLEGGQRNTEAFF.

The chain has TRBV4-2 and TRBJ1-2, with unresolved D. The CDR3 consists of 14 residues. Germline V gene data show CDR1 as LGHNA and CDR2 as YNFKEQ. The V and J ends lost 4 bases and 7 bases respectively, with 16 bases between them. Here the CDR3 DNA reads TGTGCCAGCAGCCCTCTTGGAGCCGGTTCTGGCTACACCTTC. It encodes CASSPLGAGSGYTF.

This chain connects TRBV19 to TRBJ2-1; 8 bases are shared with TRBD1. The CDR3 consists of 13 residues. V shed 7 bases and J 7 bases; nucleotides not matched to a gene: 6. Per germline, CDR1 LNHDA and CDR2 SQIVND (reference sequence). CDR3 bases: TGTGCCAGTAAGGGGACAGGTCAGAATGAGCAGTTCTTC. Translating gives CASKGTGQNEQFF. The whole variable domain, filled in from reference TRBV19 and TRBJ2-1, reads DGGITQSPKYLFRKEGQNVTLSCEQNLNHDAMYWYRQDPGQGLRLIYYSQIVNDFQKGDIAEGYSVSREKKESFPLTVTSAQKNPTAFYLCASKGTGQNEQFFGPGTRLTVL.

The genes are TRBV28 and TRBJ1-1; 12 nucleotides match TRBD1. The CDR3 is 18 amino acids. The junction had 12 bases not matched to a gene; V was cut back by 7 bases and J by 0 bases. CDR1 and CDR2 (germline): MDHEN, SYDVKM. The CDR3 here is CASTSIRDRGRLNTEAFF. In nucleotides, the CDR3 is TGTGCCAGCACCTCCATCCGGGACAGGGGGCGGTTGAACACTGAAGCTTTCTTT.

The rearrangement links TRBV7-8 to TRBJ2-2; 7 bases agree with TRBD2. The V and J ends lost 5 bases and 4 bases, in that order; junction bases with no gene match: 10. Looked up from germline, CDR1 is SGHVS and CDR2 is FQNEAQ. The CDR3 is 16 residues long. CDR3 bases: TGTGCCAGCAGCCCTCAGACGGGCGGGGGCACCGGGGAGCTGTTTTTT. This sequence encodes CASSPQTGGGTGELFF.

The V call is TRBV25-1, the J call TRBJ1-3; 8 nucleotides match TRBD1. CDR3 length equals 13 residues. Germline CDR1 is MGHDK and CDR2 is SYGVNS. V lost 10 bases and J lost 8; bases outside the gene matches: 10. DNA of the CDR3: TGTGCCACCAGACAGGGGACATGGGACACCATATATTTT. It codes for CATRQGTWDTIYF.